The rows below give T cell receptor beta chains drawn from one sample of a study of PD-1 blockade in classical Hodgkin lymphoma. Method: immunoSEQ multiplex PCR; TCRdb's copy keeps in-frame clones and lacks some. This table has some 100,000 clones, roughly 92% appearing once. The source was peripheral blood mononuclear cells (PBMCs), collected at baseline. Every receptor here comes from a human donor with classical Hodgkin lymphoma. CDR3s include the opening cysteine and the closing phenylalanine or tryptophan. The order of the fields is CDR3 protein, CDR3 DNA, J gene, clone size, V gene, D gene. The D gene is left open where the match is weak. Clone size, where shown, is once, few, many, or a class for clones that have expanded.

CDR3: CASSYGTSDQPQHF
DNA: TGTGCCAGCAGCTACGGGACCTCTGATCAGCCCCAGCATTTT
J: TRBJ1-5
size: -
V: TRBV5-6
D: -

CDR3: CASTPGRGGANVLTF
DNA: TGTGCCAGTACCCCCGGGAGGGGTGGGGCCAACGTCCTGACTTTC
J: TRBJ2-6
size: -
V: TRBV19
D: TRBD2

CDR3: CASSSSWGLTEAFF
DNA: TGTGCCAGCAGCTCCTCGTGGGGCCTCACTGAAGCTTTCTTT
J: TRBJ1-1
size: -
V: TRBV7-9
D: -

CDR3: CASRTSGSDNEQFF
DNA: TGTGCCAGCAGGACTAGCGGGAGCGACAATGAGCAGTTCTTC
J: TRBJ2-1
size: -
V: TRBV7-3
D: TRBD2

CDR3: CASSERYEQYF
DNA: TGCGCCAGCAGCGAGAGGTACGAGCAGTACTTC
J: TRBJ2-7
size: -
V: TRBV5-1
D: -

CDR3: CASSEASGSSYEQYF
DNA: TGTGCCAGCAGTGAGGCTAGCGGGAGTTCCTACGAGCAGTACTTC
J: TRBJ2-7
size: -
V: TRBV6-1
D: TRBD2

CDR3: CASSIAKGSNQPQHF
DNA: TGTGCCAGTAGTATAGCAAAGGGGAGCAATCAGCCCCAGCATTTT
J: TRBJ1-5
size: -
V: TRBV19
D: -

CDR3: CASSIRGTEAFF
DNA: TGTGCCAGTAGTATAAGGGGTACTGAAGCTTTCTTT
J: TRBJ1-1
size: -
V: TRBV19
D: -

CDR3: CASTPDTFRELFGYTF
DNA: TGTGCCAGCACCCCGGACACCTTCCGCGAGCTCTTCGGCTACACCTTC
J: TRBJ1-2
size: -
V: TRBV7-8
D: -

CDR3: CAWSVRAGTYEQYF
DNA: TGTGCCTGGAGTGTACGGGCGGGAACCTACGAGCAGTACTTC
J: TRBJ2-7
size: few
V: TRBV30
D: -

CDR3: CASSLDRDRGRNQPQHF
DNA: TGTGCCAGCAGCTTAGATAGGGACAGGGGGAGGAATCAGCCCCAGCATTTT
J: TRBJ1-5
size: -
V: TRBV11-2
D: TRBD1

CDR3: CASIPTGGSSYEQYF
DNA: TGTGCCAGTATCCCCACGGGCGGATCATCCTACGAGCAGTACTTC
J: TRBJ2-7
size: -
V: TRBV19
D: -

CDR3: CASSPLGAGAHYEQYF
DNA: TGTGCCAGCAGCCCCCTGGGGGCGGGAGCTCACTACGAGCAGTACTTC
J: TRBJ2-7
size: -
V: TRBV13
D: -

CDR3: CASGTGRYEQYF
DNA: TGTGCCAGCGGAACCGGGCGATACGAGCAGTACTTC
J: TRBJ2-7
size: -
V: TRBV6-6
D: -